This TCR beta chain was captured in a study of identical twins. TCRdb re-called the 5' RACE reads through MiXCR, storing one row per CDR3 protein. The sample has under 900,000 distinct CDR3 sequences, 15% to 20% seen once. This CDR3 has 16 residues. The J segment lost 3 bases and the V segment lost 5 bases, leaving 11 bases of the junction unmatched. Germline lookup yields CDR1 SEHNR and CDR2 FQNEAQ (reference sequence). This clonotype appeared a few times. In addition, the sample was reused for a study of T cells expressing NK-cell markers. That investigation notes: Each of six donors carried dominant NKG2C+ clonotypes accounting for about 1.0-7.0% of CD8+ T cells.

The receptor's source is a woman aged 18 to 35 in good health. Sequencing was done on a sample of PBMCs. This sequence joins TRBV7-9 and TRBJ2-7; 9 nucleotides agree with TRBD1. CDR3 protein: CASSRFPDRGRYEQYF. CDR3 sequence (DNA): TGTGCCAGCAGCCGCTTTCCGGACAGGGGTCGCTACGAGCAGTACTTC.